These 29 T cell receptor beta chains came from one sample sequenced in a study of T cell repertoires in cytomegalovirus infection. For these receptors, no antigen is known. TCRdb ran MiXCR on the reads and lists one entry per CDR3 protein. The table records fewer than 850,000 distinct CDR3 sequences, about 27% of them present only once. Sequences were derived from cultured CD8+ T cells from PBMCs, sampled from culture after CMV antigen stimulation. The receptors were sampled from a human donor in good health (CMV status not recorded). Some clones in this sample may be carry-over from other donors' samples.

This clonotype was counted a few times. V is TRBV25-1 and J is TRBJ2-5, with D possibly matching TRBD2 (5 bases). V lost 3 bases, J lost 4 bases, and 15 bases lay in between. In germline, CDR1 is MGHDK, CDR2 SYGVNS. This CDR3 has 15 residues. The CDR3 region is CASSEVQAGGETQYF. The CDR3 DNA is TGTGCCAGCAGTGAGGTGCAGGCGGGTGGAGAGACCCAGTACTTC. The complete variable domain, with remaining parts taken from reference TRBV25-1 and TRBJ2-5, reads EADIYQTPRYLVIGTGKKITLECSQTMGHDKMYWYQQDPGMELHLIHYSYGVNSTEKGDLSSESTVSRIRTEHFPLTLESARPSHTSQYLCASSEVQAGGETQYFGPGTRLLVL.

CDR3 residues: CASSSYRDRWGGYTF. The CDR3 nucleotides read TGTGCCAGCAGTTCCTACCGGGACAGGTGGGGAGGCTACACCTTC. The chain is built from TRBV27 and TRBJ1-2, with TRBD1 matching over 8 bases. CDR1 and CDR2 from the germline V gene are MNHEY and SMNVEV (reference sequence). V shed 4 bases, J shed 8 bases, and the junction held 12 bases outside the gene matches. The CDR3 contains 15 residues.

CDR3 residues: CATKDRATDGYTF. CDR3 nucleotide sequence: TGTGCCACCAAAGACAGGGCCACCGATGGCTACACCTTC. V is TRBV24-1 and J is TRBJ1-2, with 7 bases that match TRBD1. The germline V gene encodes CDR1 KGHDR and CDR2 SFDVKD. With 8 bases clipped from V and 6 bases from J, the junction kept 8 bases outside the gene matches. This CDR3 is built from 13 residues.

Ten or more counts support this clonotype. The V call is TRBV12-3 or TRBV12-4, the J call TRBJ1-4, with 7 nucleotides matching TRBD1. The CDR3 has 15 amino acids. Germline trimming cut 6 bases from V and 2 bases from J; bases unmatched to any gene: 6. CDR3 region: CASRQKGQTNEKLFF. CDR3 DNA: TGTGCCAGCAGACAAAAGGGACAGACTAATGAAAAACTGTTTTTT.

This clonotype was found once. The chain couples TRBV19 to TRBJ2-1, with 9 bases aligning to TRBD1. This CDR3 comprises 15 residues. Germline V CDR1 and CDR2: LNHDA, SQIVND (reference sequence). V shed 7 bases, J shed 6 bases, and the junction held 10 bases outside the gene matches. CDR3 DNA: TGTGCCAGTACCATGACAGGGGGATTGGGCAATGAGCAGTTCTTC. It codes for CASTMTGGLGNEQFF. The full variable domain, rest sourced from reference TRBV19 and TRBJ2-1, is DGGITQSPKYLFRKEGQNVTLSCEQNLNHDAMYWYRQDPGQGLRLIYYSQIVNDFQKGDIAEGYSVSREKKESFPLTVTSAQKNPTAFYLCASTMTGGLGNEQFFGPGTRLTVL.

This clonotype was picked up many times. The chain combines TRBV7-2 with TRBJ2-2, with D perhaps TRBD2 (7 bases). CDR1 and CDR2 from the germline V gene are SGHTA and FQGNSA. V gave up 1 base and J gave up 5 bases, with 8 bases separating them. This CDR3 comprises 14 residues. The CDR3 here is CASSLEGGTGELFF. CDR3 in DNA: TGTGCCAGCAGCTTAGAGGGGGGGACCGGGGAGCTGTTTTTT.

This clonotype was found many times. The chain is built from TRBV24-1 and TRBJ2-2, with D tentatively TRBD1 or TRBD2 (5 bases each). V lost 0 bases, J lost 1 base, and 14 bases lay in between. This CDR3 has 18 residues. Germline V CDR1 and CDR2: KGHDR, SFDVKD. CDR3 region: CATSDLRVRDGNTGELFF. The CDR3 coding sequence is TGTGCCACCAGTGATTTGAGGGTCCGGGACGGGAACACCGGGGAGCTGTTTTTT.

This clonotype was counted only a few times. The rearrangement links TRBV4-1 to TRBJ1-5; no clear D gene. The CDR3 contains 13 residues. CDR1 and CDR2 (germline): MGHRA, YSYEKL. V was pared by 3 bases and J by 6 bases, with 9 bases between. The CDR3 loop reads CASSHSAFQPQHF. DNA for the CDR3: TGCGCCAGCAGCCACTCGGCCTTTCAGCCCCAGCATTTT.

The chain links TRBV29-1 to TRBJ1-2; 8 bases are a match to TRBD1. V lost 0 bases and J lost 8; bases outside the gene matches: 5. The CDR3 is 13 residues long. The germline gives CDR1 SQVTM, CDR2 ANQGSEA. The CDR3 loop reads CSVEDQGAGGYTF. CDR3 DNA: TGCAGCGTTGAAGATCAGGGGGCCGGGGGCTACACCTTC.

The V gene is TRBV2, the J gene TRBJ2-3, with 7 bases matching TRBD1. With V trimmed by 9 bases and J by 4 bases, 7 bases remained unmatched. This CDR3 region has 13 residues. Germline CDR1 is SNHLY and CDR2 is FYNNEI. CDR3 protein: CARQTGKADTQYF. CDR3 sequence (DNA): TGTGCCAGGCAGACAGGGAAGGCAGATACGCAGTATTTT.

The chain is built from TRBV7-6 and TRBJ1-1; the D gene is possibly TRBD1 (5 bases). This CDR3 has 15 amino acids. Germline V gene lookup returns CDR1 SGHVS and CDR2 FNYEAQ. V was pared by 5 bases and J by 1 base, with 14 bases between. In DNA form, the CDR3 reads TGTGCCAGCAGCGAAACCACCAGGGCGAACACTGAAGCTTTCTTT. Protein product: CASSETTRANTEAFF. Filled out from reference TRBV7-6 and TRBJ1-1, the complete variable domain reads GAGVSQSPRYKVTKRGQDVALRCDPISGHVSLYWYRQALGQGPEFLTYFNYEAQQDKSGLPNDRFSAERPEGSISTLTIQRTEQRDSAMYRCASSETTRANTEAFFGQGTRLTVV.

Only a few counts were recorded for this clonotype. CDR3 region: CASSYPGQSVYEQYV. The CDR3 DNA reads TGTGCCAGCAGTTACCCGGGACAAAGCGTTTACGAGCAGTACGTC. The chain combines TRBV6-2 or TRBV6-3 with TRBJ2-7; D is perhaps TRBD1 (6 bases). Germline V gives CDR1 MNHEY, CDR2 SVGEGT. V lost 2 bases and J 4 bases, leaving 15 bases between the germline ends. This CDR3 is built from 15 residues.

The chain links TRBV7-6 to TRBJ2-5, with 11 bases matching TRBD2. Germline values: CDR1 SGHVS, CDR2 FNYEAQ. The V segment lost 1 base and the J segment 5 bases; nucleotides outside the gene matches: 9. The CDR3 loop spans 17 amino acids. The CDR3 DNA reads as TGTGCCAGCAGCTTAGGGCCGGGACTAGCGGAGAGTGAGACCCAGTACTTC. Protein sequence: CASSLGPGLAESETQYF.

The CDR3 sequence: CASSLHRGLEQYF. In DNA, the CDR3 is TGTGCCAGCAGTTTGCACAGGGGACTCGAGCAGTACTTC. The J gene is TRBJ2-7, the V gene TRBV12-3 or TRBV12-4; possibly TRBD1 for D (7 bases). The V and J ends lost 3 bases and 6 bases respectively, with 12 bases between them. CDR3 length: 13 residues.

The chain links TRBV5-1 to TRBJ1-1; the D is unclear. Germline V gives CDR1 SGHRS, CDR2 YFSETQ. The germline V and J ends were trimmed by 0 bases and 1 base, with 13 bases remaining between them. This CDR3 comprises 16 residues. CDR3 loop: CASSLGGFGQNTEAFF. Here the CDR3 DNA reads TGCGCCAGCAGCTTGGGGGGTTTTGGGCAGAACACTGAAGCTTTCTTT.

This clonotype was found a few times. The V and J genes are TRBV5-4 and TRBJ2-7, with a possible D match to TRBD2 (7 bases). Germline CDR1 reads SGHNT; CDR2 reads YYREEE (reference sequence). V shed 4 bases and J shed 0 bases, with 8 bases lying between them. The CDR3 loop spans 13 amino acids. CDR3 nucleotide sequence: TGTGCCAGCAGCGGGGGGGCCTCCTACGAGCAGTACGTC. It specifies CASSGGASYEQYV.

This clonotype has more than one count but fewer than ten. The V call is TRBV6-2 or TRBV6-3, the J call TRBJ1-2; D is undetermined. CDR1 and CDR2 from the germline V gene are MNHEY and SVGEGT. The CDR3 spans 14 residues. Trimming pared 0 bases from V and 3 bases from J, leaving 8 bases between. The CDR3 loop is CASSYSLFYYGYTF. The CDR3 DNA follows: TGTGCCAGCAGTTACTCGTTGTTCTACTATGGCTACACCTTC.

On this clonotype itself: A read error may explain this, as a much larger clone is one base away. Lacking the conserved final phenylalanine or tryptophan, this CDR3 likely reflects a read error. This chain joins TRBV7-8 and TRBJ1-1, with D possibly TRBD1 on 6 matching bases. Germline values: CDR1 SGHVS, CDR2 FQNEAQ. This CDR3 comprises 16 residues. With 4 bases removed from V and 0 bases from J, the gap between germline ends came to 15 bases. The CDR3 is CASSSGTSSMNTEAFV. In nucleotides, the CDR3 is TGTGCCAGCAGCTCCGGGACATCTTCCATGAACACTGAAGCTTTCGTT.

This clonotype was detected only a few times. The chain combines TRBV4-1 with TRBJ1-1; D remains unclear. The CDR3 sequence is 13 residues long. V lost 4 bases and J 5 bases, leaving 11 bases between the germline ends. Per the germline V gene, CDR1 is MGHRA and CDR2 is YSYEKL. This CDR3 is CASSPVEGTEAFF. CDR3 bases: TGCGCCAGCAGCCCGGTGGAAGGAACTGAAGCTTTCTTT.

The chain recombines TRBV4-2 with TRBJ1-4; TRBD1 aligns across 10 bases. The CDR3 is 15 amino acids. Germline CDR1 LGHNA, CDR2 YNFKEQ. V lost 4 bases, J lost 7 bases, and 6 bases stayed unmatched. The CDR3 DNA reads TGTGCCAGCAGCCGGGGGACAGGGGCGATTGAAAAACTGTTTTTT. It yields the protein CASSRGTGAIEKLFF.

CDR3 region: CASSPRTGSEPRSEKLFF. DNA of the CDR3: TGTGCCAGTAGTCCCCGGACAGGGAGTGAACCGAGGAGTGAAAAACTGTTTTTT. The chain carries TRBV19 and TRBJ1-4; the match to TRBD1 covers 8 bases. Germline V gene data show CDR1 as LNHDA and CDR2 as SQIVND (reference sequence). This CDR3 has 18 residues. The ends lost 5 bases at V and 7 bases at J; junction bases unmatched: 18.

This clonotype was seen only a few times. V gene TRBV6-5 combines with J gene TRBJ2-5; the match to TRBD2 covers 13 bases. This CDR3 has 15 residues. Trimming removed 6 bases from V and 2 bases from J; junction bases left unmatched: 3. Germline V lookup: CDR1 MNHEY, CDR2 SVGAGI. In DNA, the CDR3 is TGTGCCAGCAGGGAGGGACTAGCGGGGCAAGAGACCCAGTACTTC. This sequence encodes CASREGLAGQETQYF.

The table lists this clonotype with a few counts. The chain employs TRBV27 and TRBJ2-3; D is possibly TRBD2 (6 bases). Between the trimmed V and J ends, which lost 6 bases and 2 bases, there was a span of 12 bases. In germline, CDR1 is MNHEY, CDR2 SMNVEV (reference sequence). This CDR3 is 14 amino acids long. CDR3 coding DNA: TGTGCCAGCAGACTAGCTCCCCTCACAGATACGCAGTATTTT. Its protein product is CASRLAPLTDTQYF.

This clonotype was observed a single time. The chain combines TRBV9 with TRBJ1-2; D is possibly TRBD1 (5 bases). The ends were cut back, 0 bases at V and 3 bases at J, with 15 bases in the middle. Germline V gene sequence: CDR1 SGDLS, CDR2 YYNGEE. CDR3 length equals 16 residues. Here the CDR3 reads CASSVAPGPSDYGYTF. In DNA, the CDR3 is TGTGCCAGCAGCGTAGCCCCGGGGCCATCGGACTATGGCTACACCTTC.

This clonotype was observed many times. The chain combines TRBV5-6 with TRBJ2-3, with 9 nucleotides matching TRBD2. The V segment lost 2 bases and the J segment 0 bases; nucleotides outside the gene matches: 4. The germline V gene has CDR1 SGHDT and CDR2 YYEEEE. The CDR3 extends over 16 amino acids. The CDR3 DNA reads TGTGCCAGCAGCTTTCTAGCGGGGTTTAGCACAGATACGCAGTATTTT. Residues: CASSFLAGFSTDTQYF.

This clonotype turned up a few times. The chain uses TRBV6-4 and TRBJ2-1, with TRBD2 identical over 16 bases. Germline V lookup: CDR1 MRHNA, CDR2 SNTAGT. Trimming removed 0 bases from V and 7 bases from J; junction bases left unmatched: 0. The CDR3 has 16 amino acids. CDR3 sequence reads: CASSDSGLAGGNEQFF. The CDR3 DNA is TGTGCCAGCAGTGACTCGGGACTAGCGGGGGGGAATGAGCAGTTCTTC.

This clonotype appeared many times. Here the CDR3 DNA reads TGTGCCAGCAGCCCTCCCCTAGAGGCCAAAAACATTCAGTACTTC. Translated, it gives CASSPPLEAKNIQYF. The gene calls are TRBV7-9 and TRBJ2-4; D call uncertain. This CDR3 spans 15 amino acids. Trimming shortened V by 5 bases and J by 1 base, and 12 bases separated the two germline ends. Germline V CDR1 and CDR2: SEHNR, FQNEAQ (reference sequence).

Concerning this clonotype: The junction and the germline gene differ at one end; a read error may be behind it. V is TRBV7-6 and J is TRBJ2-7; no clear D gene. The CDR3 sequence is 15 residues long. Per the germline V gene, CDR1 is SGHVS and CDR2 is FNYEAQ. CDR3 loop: CASSLESQTSCEQYF. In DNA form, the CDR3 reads TGTGCCAGCAGCTTAGAGTCACAGACGTCCTGCGAGCAGTACTTC.

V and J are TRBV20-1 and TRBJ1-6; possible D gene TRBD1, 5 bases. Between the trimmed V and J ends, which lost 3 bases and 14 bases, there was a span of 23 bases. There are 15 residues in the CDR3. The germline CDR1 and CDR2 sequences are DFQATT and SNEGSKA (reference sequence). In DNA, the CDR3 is TGCAGTGCTAGCCCGGCCCGGGACCGCCATGAAGCCCTCCACTTT. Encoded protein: CSASPARDRHEALHF.